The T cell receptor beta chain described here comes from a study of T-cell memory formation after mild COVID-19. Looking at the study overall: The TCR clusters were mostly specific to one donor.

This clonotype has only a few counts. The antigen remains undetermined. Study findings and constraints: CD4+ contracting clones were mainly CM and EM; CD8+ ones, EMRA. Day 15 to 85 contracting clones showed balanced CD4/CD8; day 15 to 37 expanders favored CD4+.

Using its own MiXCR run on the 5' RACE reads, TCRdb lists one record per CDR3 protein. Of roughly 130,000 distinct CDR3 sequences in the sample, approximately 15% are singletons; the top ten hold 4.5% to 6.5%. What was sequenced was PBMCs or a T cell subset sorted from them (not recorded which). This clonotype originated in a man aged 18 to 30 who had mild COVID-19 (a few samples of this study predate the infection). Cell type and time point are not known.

CDR3 sequence reads: CATSSRRGQETQYF. The CDR3 coding sequence is TGTGCCACCAGCAGTCGTAGGGGCCAAGAGACCCAGTACTTC. This chain connects TRBV15 to TRBJ2-5, with a tentative D call TRBD1 (5 bases). Trimming took off 3 bases at V and 1 base at J, with 9 bases between the two ends. Germline CDR1 reads LNHNV; CDR2 reads YYDKDF (reference sequence). This CDR3 is built from 14 residues.